The source of this T cell receptor (beta chain) is a study of blood T cell repertoires in COVID-19. Across the whole study: PBMCs, B-cell-depleted T cells, or T cells were the source of the cDNA or gDNA that made up the material.

Profiled with immunoSEQ multiplex PCR; TCRdb holds only in-frame clones, not every one. The sample lists 40,000 to 50,000 clones; approximately 90% were seen once. This clone was counted a single time. This CDR3 contains 14 residues. Per the germline V gene, CDR1 is LGHNT and CDR2 is FRNRAP. The V and J ends lost 3 bases and 7 bases, in that order; junction bases with no gene match: 5. The sequencing sample was made of peripheral blood. The chain recombines TRBV12-5 with TRBJ2-1; 8 bases line up with TRBD2. The TCR was taken from a man aged 40-55 years with active COVID-19. The CDR3 nucleotides read TGTGCTAGTGGTTTTAGCGGGGTGATTAATGAGCAGTTCTTC. Its protein product is CASGFSGVINEQFF.